Below, one T cell receptor (beta chain) is given with its context. This sample stems from a study of T-cell reconstitution after alpha-beta-depleted transplantation in children. It was with unique molecular identifiers that the TCRbeta library was prepared. One entry per CDR3 protein results from TCRdb running MiXCR on the PCR reads. The table lists some 290,000 distinct CDR3 sequences, about 10% of them singletons. The CDR3 totals 14 residues. Trimming took off 6 bases at V and 1 base at J, with 11 bases between the two ends. Sequenced here: PBMCs from the stem cell graft donor, sampled from the stem cell graft. The TCR comes from a human donor who donated a stem cell graft to a child with SCID. The chain uses TRBV12-3 or TRBV12-4 and TRBJ2-3; the D gene is possibly TRBD2 (6 bases). CDR3 bases: TGTGCCAGCAGCGGAGGGGTCGGCACAGATACGCAGTATTTT. Residues: CASSGGVGTDTQYF.